Listed below are T cell receptor beta chains from one sample, sequenced in a study of blood T cell repertoires in COVID-19. The method was immunoSEQ multiplex PCR; TCRdb's version includes in-frame clones alone and lacks a portion of them. The sample has over 200,000 clones, less than 85% seen once; the top ten hold less than 2%. Sample: PBMCs or T cells enriched from blood (not recorded which). These receptors were obtained from a man aged 55-75 years who had recovered from COVID-19. Both conserved end residues are part of each CDR3. Each record gives: J gene, D gene, CDR3 length, clone size, V gene, CDR3 DNA, CDR3 protein. A D gene is named only where the DNA matches it firmly. Clone size appears in some rows only: once, few, many, or a class for an expanded clone.

J gene: TRBJ2-1; D gene: TRBD1; CDR3 length: 12; clone size: NA; V gene: TRBV6-2/TRBV6-3; CDR3 DNA: TGTGCCAGCAGTGACAGGGCACGTGGGCAGTTCTTC; CDR3 protein: CASSDRARGQFF
J gene: TRBJ2-7; D gene: TRBD2; CDR3 length: 18; clone size: NA; V gene: TRBV10-3; CDR3 DNA: TGTGCCATCAGCGTTCAGCACCTAGCGGGGGGAAGCTCCTACGAGCAGTACTTC; CDR3 protein: CAISVQHLAGGSSYEQYF
J gene: TRBJ2-5; D gene: TRBD2; CDR3 length: 16; clone size: NA; V gene: TRBV4-1; CDR3 DNA: TGCGCCAGCAGCCAAGATAGGCTAGCGGGGGGGGAGACCCAGTACTTC; CDR3 protein: CASSQDRLAGGETQYF
J gene: TRBJ1-2; D gene: TRBD1; CDR3 length: 16; clone size: NA; V gene: TRBV28; CDR3 DNA: TGTGCCAGCAGAACAACCAGGACAGGGGCAGGGTATGGCTACACCTTC; CDR3 protein: CASRTTRTGAGYGYTF
J gene: TRBJ1-2; D gene: NA; CDR3 length: 13; clone size: few; V gene: TRBV15; CDR3 DNA: TGTGCCACCAGCAAGGGGGAGAACTATGGCTACACCTTC; CDR3 protein: CATSKGENYGYTF
J gene: TRBJ1-2; D gene: NA; CDR3 length: 13; clone size: few; V gene: TRBV3-1/TRBV3-2; CDR3 DNA: TGTGCCAGCAGCCAACCAGGCAGCTATGGCTACACCTTC; CDR3 protein: CASSQPGSYGYTF
J gene: TRBJ2-5; D gene: NA; CDR3 length: 12; clone size: NA; V gene: TRBV2; CDR3 DNA: TGTGCCAGCTCTAGCAATCAGGAGACCCAGTACTTC; CDR3 protein: CASSSNQETQYF
J gene: TRBJ2-3; D gene: TRBD2; CDR3 length: 17; clone size: NA; V gene: TRBV20-1; CDR3 DNA: TGCAGTGCTAGTCGCCGCCGACTAGCGGGGGACACAGATACGCAGTATTTT; CDR3 protein: CSASRRRLAGDTDTQYF
J gene: TRBJ2-7; D gene: NA; CDR3 length: 14; clone size: few; V gene: TRBV18; CDR3 DNA: TGTGCCAGCTCACGACGACAATGGTCCTACGAGCAGTACTTC; CDR3 protein: CASSRRQWSYEQYF
J gene: TRBJ2-7; D gene: TRBD1; CDR3 length: 15; clone size: NA; V gene: TRBV5-1; CDR3 DNA: TGCGCCAGCAGCTTGGCAGCAGGGGGCATTTACGAGCAGTACTTC; CDR3 protein: CASSLAAGGIYEQYF
J gene: TRBJ2-7; D gene: NA; CDR3 length: 16; clone size: NA; V gene: TRBV4-1; CDR3 DNA: TGCGCCAGCAGCCAAGATCTTGCGGGACGAGCCTACGAGCAGTACTTC; CDR3 protein: CASSQDLAGRAYEQYF
J gene: TRBJ2-5; D gene: TRBD2; CDR3 length: 14; clone size: NA; V gene: TRBV4-3; CDR3 DNA: TGCGCCAGCAGCCAACTAGCGGGGGGAGAGACCCAGTACTTC; CDR3 protein: CASSQLAGGETQYF
J gene: TRBJ2-3; D gene: NA; CDR3 length: 16; clone size: NA; V gene: TRBV7-2; CDR3 DNA: TGTGCCAGCAGCTTAATGGCGGGGGCGACCACAGATACGCAGTATTTT; CDR3 protein: CASSLMAGATTDTQYF
J gene: TRBJ2-2; D gene: TRBD2; CDR3 length: 17; clone size: NA; V gene: TRBV5-8; CDR3 DNA: TGTGCCAGCAGCTTGATCCGAAGCGGGGTGGACACCGGGGAGCTGTTTTTT; CDR3 protein: CASSLIRSGVDTGELFF
J gene: TRBJ1-5; D gene: TRBD1; CDR3 length: 15; clone size: NA; V gene: TRBV6-5; CDR3 DNA: TGTGCCAGCAGCGGGACAGGGGTTAGCAATCAGCCCCAGCATTTT; CDR3 protein: CASSGTGVSNQPQHF
J gene: TRBJ2-1; D gene: NA; CDR3 length: 15; clone size: NA; V gene: TRBV21-1; CDR3 DNA: TGTGCCAGCAGCAACCTGACAGGGGCGGGCAATGAGCAGTTCTTC; CDR3 protein: CASSNLTGAGNEQFF
J gene: TRBJ2-7; D gene: NA; CDR3 length: 13; clone size: few; V gene: TRBV30; CDR3 DNA: TGTGCCTGGAGTAAAGGGGGGGCGAACGAGCAGTACTTC; CDR3 protein: CAWSKGGANEQYF
J gene: TRBJ1-2; D gene: TRBD1; CDR3 length: 11; clone size: NA; V gene: TRBV20-1; CDR3 DNA: TGCAGAGCCGGGACAGACTATGGCTACACCTTC; CDR3 protein: CRAGTDYGYTF
J gene: TRBJ2-2; D gene: TRBD1; CDR3 length: 16; clone size: NA; V gene: TRBV5-4; CDR3 DNA: TGTGCCAGCAGCTTGGGGGGGACAGGGAGGGCCCCGGAGCTGTTTTTT; CDR3 protein: CASSLGGTGRAPELFF
J gene: TRBJ1-2; D gene: NA; CDR3 length: 13; clone size: once; V gene: TRBV7-2; CDR3 DNA: TGTGCCAGCAGCTTTACAACTAACTATGGCTACACCTTC; CDR3 protein: CASSFTTNYGYTF
J gene: TRBJ1-1; D gene: TRBD1; CDR3 length: 15; clone size: NA; V gene: TRBV5-1; CDR3 DNA: TGCGCCAGCAGCCGGACAGGGATCGCGAACACTGAAGCTTTCTTT; CDR3 protein: CASSRTGIANTEAFF
J gene: TRBJ1-6; D gene: TRBD1; CDR3 length: 17; clone size: NA; V gene: TRBV18; CDR3 DNA: TGTGCCAGCTCACAGGACAGGGAGATAAACAGGGATTCACCCCTCCACTTT; CDR3 protein: CASSQDREINRDSPLHF
J gene: TRBJ2-5; D gene: TRBD2; CDR3 length: 16; clone size: NA; V gene: TRBV20-1; CDR3 DNA: TGCAGTGCTAGTTACCAGCGGGGGGCCCCTGGAAAGACCCAGTACTTC; CDR3 protein: CSASYQRGAPGKTQYF
J gene: TRBJ1-6; D gene: NA; CDR3 length: 16; clone size: NA; V gene: TRBV21-1; CDR3 DNA: TGTGCCAGCAGCAAAGGTGGCAGAACTAATAATTCACCCCTCCACTTT; CDR3 protein: CASSKGGRTNNSPLHF
J gene: TRBJ1-5; D gene: NA; CDR3 length: 13; clone size: NA; V gene: TRBV16; CDR3 DNA: TGTGCCAGCAGCCAATTGAGGGATCAGCCCCAGCATTTT; CDR3 protein: CASSQLRDQPQHF
J gene: TRBJ1-2; D gene: NA; CDR3 length: 15; clone size: NA; V gene: TRBV6-5; CDR3 DNA: TGTGCCAGCAGTTACTCCGACAGTGACAACTATGGCTACACCTTC; CDR3 protein: CASSYSDSDNYGYTF
J gene: TRBJ1-1; D gene: NA; CDR3 length: 14; clone size: NA; V gene: TRBV7-9; CDR3 DNA: TGTGCCAGCAGCTTAGTAGGAGGTTTCACTGAAGCTTTCTTT; CDR3 protein: CASSLVGGFTEAFF
J gene: TRBJ2-1; D gene: NA; CDR3 length: 15; clone size: NA; V gene: TRBV6-5; CDR3 DNA: TGTGCCAGCAGTAAGCGTCGACAGGACTACAATGAGCAGTTCTTC; CDR3 protein: CASSKRRQDYNEQFF
J gene: TRBJ1-6; D gene: NA; CDR3 length: 15; clone size: NA; V gene: TRBV19; CDR3 DNA: TGTGCCAGTAGTATTCCCCGGGGAGGGAATTCACCCCTCCACTTT; CDR3 protein: CASSIPRGGNSPLHF
J gene: TRBJ1-6; D gene: NA; CDR3 length: 15; clone size: NA; V gene: TRBV5-1; CDR3 DNA: TGCGCCAGCAGCAGCCTTCAGGGAGGGAATTCACCCCTCCACTTT; CDR3 protein: CASSSLQGGNSPLHF
J gene: TRBJ1-4; D gene: NA; CDR3 length: 15; clone size: NA; V gene: TRBV6-2/TRBV6-3; CDR3 DNA: TGTGCCAGCAGCCCCCTGGGCGGGGTTGATGAAAAACTGTTTTTT; CDR3 protein: CASSPLGGVDEKLFF
J gene: TRBJ2-3; D gene: TRBD2; CDR3 length: 16; clone size: NA; V gene: TRBV9; CDR3 DNA: TGTGCCAGCAGCGTCCTAGCGGGGACTAGCACAGATACGCAGTATTTT; CDR3 protein: CASSVLAGTSTDTQYF
J gene: TRBJ1-5; D gene: NA; CDR3 length: 15; clone size: once; V gene: TRBV21-1; CDR3 DNA: TGTGCCAGCAGCAAAGAAGAGGGAAGCAATCAGCCCCAGCATTTT; CDR3 protein: CASSKEEGSNQPQHF
J gene: TRBJ2-2; D gene: TRBD2; CDR3 length: 17; clone size: NA; V gene: TRBV11-3; CDR3 DNA: TGTGCCAGCAGCTTAGGTCAGGGACTAAAGAACACCGGGGAGCTGTTTTTT; CDR3 protein: CASSLGQGLKNTGELFF
J gene: TRBJ2-3; D gene: NA; CDR3 length: 13; clone size: once; V gene: TRBV5-1; CDR3 DNA: TGCGCCAGCAGCTTGGGACAGACGTCGTGGTGGTATTTT; CDR3 protein: CASSLGQTSWWYF
J gene: TRBJ2-6; D gene: NA; CDR3 length: 17; clone size: NA; V gene: TRBV5-8; CDR3 DNA: TGTGCCAGCAGCTTGGGAGACAGCACCTCTGGGGCCAACGTCCTGACTTTC; CDR3 protein: CASSLGDSTSGANVLTF
J gene: TRBJ1-1; D gene: NA; CDR3 length: 13; clone size: NA; V gene: TRBV5-5; CDR3 DNA: TGTGCCAGCAGCTATTTCGGGGGGACTGAAGCTTTCTTT; CDR3 protein: CASSYFGGTEAFF
J gene: TRBJ1-2; D gene: NA; CDR3 length: 13; clone size: NA; V gene: TRBV7-2; CDR3 DNA: TGTGCCAGCAGCTCAATTGGGAGGGGTGGCTACACCTTC; CDR3 protein: CASSSIGRGGYTF
J gene: TRBJ1-1; D gene: NA; CDR3 length: 13; clone size: NA; V gene: TRBV7-2; CDR3 DNA: TGTGCCAGCAGCTTCCAGGGTTGGACTGAAGCTTTCTTT; CDR3 protein: CASSFQGWTEAFF
J gene: TRBJ1-1; D gene: NA; CDR3 length: 15; clone size: NA; V gene: TRBV5-1; CDR3 DNA: TGCGCCAGCAGCCGAGGAGACAGTCCCGGTTCTGAAGCTTTCTTT; CDR3 protein: CASSRGDSPGSEAFF
J gene: TRBJ2-1; D gene: TRBD1; CDR3 length: 17; clone size: NA; V gene: TRBV3-1/TRBV3-2; CDR3 DNA: TGTGCCAGCAGCCAAGATTATGGGACAGGGGTGTTCGATGAGCAGTTCTTC; CDR3 protein: CASSQDYGTGVFDEQFF
J gene: TRBJ2-7; D gene: TRBD2; CDR3 length: 15; clone size: few; V gene: TRBV7-8; CDR3 DNA: TGTGCCAGCAGCTCAATGGGACTAGCGGGGGTTGAGCAGTACTTC; CDR3 protein: CASSSMGLAGVEQYF
J gene: TRBJ2-2; D gene: TRBD1; CDR3 length: 16; clone size: NA; V gene: TRBV5-6; CDR3 DNA: TGTGCCAGCACCCGATATGCAAGACAGGGGACCGGGGAGCTGTTTTTT; CDR3 protein: CASTRYARQGTGELFF
J gene: TRBJ2-3; D gene: TRBD2; CDR3 length: 17; clone size: NA; V gene: TRBV7-2; CDR3 DNA: TGTGCCAGCAGCCGGGGACTAGCGGGGGGAGGCACAGATACGCAGTATTTT; CDR3 protein: CASSRGLAGGGTDTQYF
J gene: TRBJ1-6; D gene: TRBD1; CDR3 length: 14; clone size: NA; V gene: TRBV6-2/TRBV6-3; CDR3 DNA: TGTGCCAGCAGTTCAGCAGGGGGTGAGTCACCCCTCCACTTT; CDR3 protein: CASSSAGGESPLHF
J gene: TRBJ2-1; D gene: TRBD2; CDR3 length: 14; clone size: NA; V gene: TRBV24-1; CDR3 DNA: TGTGCCACCAGTGACCGGACTAGCGGCAATGAGCAGTTCTTC; CDR3 protein: CATSDRTSGNEQFF
J gene: TRBJ2-5; D gene: NA; CDR3 length: 16; clone size: once; V gene: TRBV24-1; CDR3 DNA: TGTGCCACCAGCCCGAAGGGTTTGGGGGCCCTGGAGACCCAGTACTTC; CDR3 protein: CATSPKGLGALETQYF
J gene: TRBJ1-1; D gene: TRBD1; CDR3 length: 13; clone size: NA; V gene: TRBV30; CDR3 DNA: TGTGCCTACAAACAGGGGCCGAACACTGAAGCTTTCTTT; CDR3 protein: CAYKQGPNTEAFF
J gene: TRBJ1-1; D gene: NA; CDR3 length: 12; clone size: NA; V gene: TRBV9; CDR3 DNA: TGTGCCAGCAGCGTACAGGGAGGTGAAGCTTTCTTT; CDR3 protein: CASSVQGGEAFF
J gene: TRBJ2-5; D gene: NA; CDR3 length: 12; clone size: NA; V gene: TRBV11-2; CDR3 DNA: TGTGCCAGCAGCTTAACTTTAGAGACCCAGTACTTC; CDR3 protein: CASSLTLETQYF